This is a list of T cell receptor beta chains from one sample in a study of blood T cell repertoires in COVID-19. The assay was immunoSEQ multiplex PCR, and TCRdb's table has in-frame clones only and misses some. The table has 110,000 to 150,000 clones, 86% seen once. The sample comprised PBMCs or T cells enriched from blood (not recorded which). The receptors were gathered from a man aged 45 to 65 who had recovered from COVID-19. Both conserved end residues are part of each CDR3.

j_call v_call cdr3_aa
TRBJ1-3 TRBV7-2 CASSLVGQDTIYF
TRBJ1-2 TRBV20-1 CSASDQGSNYGYTF
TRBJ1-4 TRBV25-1 CASSADRGLTNEKLFF
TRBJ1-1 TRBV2 CASLPLNSLIGTEAFF
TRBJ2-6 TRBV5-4 CASSLNRVSGANVLTF
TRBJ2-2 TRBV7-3 CASSGLAGVTGELFF
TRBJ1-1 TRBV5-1 CASSLGGGYTEAFF
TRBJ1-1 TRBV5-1 CASSLQYHGAEAFF
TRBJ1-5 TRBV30 CAWRPGGAGNQPQHF
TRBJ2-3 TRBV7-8 CATGVGTDTQYF
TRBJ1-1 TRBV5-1 CASSNPGGNTEAFF
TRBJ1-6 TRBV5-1 CASSLFSGNGSPLHF
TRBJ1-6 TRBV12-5 CASGSSWTGRNSPLHF
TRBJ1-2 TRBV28 CASSWTTHGYTF
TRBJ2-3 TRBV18 CASSLQRPTDTQYF
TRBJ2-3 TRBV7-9 CASSWGSSTDTQYF
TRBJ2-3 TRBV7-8 CASNPEGQGDWGGRSEDTQYF
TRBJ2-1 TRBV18 CASSPRGGPENEQFF
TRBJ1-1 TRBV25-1 CASVITGDPGNTEAFF
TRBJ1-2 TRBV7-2 CASSLSGGNYGYTF
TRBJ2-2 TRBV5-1 CASSLSGGGHTGELFF
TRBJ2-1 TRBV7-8 CASSIAGGWNEQFF
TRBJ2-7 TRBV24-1 CATSDTPGIGWGEQYF
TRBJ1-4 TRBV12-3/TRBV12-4 CASRSGSEKLFF
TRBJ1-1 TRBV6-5 CASRPIGGTEAFF
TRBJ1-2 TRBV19 CASSPGTGAYGYTF
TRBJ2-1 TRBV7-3 CASSLGFTLDEQFF
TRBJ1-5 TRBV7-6 CASSLVQGNQPQHF
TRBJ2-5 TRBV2 CASRGLGLAGPPGNQYF
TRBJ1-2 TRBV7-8 CASSLVGGRHGYTF